This T cell receptor (beta chain) is drawn from a study of T cells after yellow fever vaccination. TCR cDNA was made by 5'RACE template switching, adding a universal primer site and UMIs. MiXCR, applied by TCRdb to the 5' RACE reads, yields one record per CDR3 protein. The table includes 300,000 to 400,000 distinct CDR3 sequences, 8.5% to 9% detected once. This clonotype was counted many times. CDR3 length: 15 residues. Trimming took 3 bases from V and 0 from J, leaving 9 bases between them. The receptor comes from a man aged 18 to 30 who received the YFV17D yellow fever vaccine. Material: PBMCs, obtained on the day of the first yellow fever vaccination. The chain couples TRBV12-3 or TRBV12-4 to TRBJ1-3; D gene ambiguous. CDR3 sequence (DNA): TGTGCCAGCAGTTTTGGGGTTAACTCTGGAAACACCATATATTTT. This encodes CASSFGVNSGNTIYF.